One T cell receptor (beta chain) is described in this entry. This clone was detected only a few times. Its cognate antigen has yet to be identified. Per-base quality was not reported, and no clone a single base away is much larger than it. This sample stems from a study of graft-versus-host responses after intestinal transplantation (TCRdb year 2021). At the level of the whole study: Recipients received multivisceral, liver-intestinal, or isolated intestinal transplants. Anti-thymocyte globulin induction was given to all recipients, followed by maintenance tacrolimus and steroids for around three years. After intestinal transplantation, graft-versus-host and host-versus-graft alloreactive T cell clones in the graft, circulation and bone marrow were tracked using bulk TCR-beta CDR3 sequencing. Alloreactive clones were identified by sequencing pre-transplant mixed lymphocyte reaction products and comparing these products with unstimulated pre-transplant donor and recipient T cells. Of the approximately 24 intestinal transplant recipients enrolled in the cohort, one of whom was a retransplant, 3 patients without pretransplant specimens were excluded. A peak of at least 4% donor T cells among recipient peripheral blood mononuclear cells was the definition used for donor T cell macrochimerism. Instead of going to the commercial service, samples from three later patients were sequenced in-house on an Illumina MiSeq and processed with MiXCR. Findings and caveats that apply to the study as a whole: Conclusions were limited by the relatively low number and heterogeneity of intestinal transplant patients. Early after transplant, peak levels of circulating GvH clones were found to be associated with declines in HvG clones. GvH clones turned up in recipient bone marrow, with some appearing earlier in ileal mucosa or blood, a pattern consistent with an intestinal mucosal origin. In the allografts of patients with donor T cell macrochimerism, GvH to HvG T cell clonal ratios were high.

Explained via the paper, the time point label denotes: cells obtained before transplantation from donor or recipient. CD3+CD4+ and CD3+CD8+ populations were FACS-sorted from unstimulated pre-transplant donor and recipient cells taken from spleen or lymph nodes. Library construction relied on the immunoSEQ multiplex PCR assay. For most patients, genomic DNA was isolated with the Qiagen DNeasy Blood and Tissue Kit and sent frozen to Adaptive Biotechnologies for TCR sequencing. For most patients, high-throughput TCR-beta CDR3 sequencing of genomic DNA was performed by Adaptive Biotechnologies. In the paper's pipeline: TCR sequencing data were retrieved from Adaptive's ImmunoSEQ software for about 17 patients, whereas three other patients were processed with MiXCR and VDJtools. To correct CD4 versus CD8 sorting errors, sequences present in both subsets at a frequency ratio below 5:1 were removed. Because the origin of CDR3 nucleotide sequences shared between donor and recipient could not be assigned, those sequences were removed. At least 2-fold expansion over unstimulated cells and a minimum CFSE-low frequency of 0.002% (template counts) or 0.001% (read counts) were required for clones to be classified as alloreactive. Clones were considered mappable if detected in sequenced pre-transplant spleen, lymph node, or MLR CFSE-low populations of the donor or recipient. The cumulative frequency of alloreactive clones was calculated as a percentage of all sequences, weighted by copy number. The source is immuneACCESS, and TCRdb retained only in-frame sequences with V and J called. Part of the clones is not carried over; for the studies checked, unresolved V genes explain less than half of this, and the remainder is unexplained. The DNA was the basis for D and trimming; V, J and clone size are from that table. This sample is represented by around 100,000 clones; roughly 90% of them were singletons. The ten most abundant clones make up roughly 1% of the sample.

The sequence was collected from a human donor who was the organ donor for an intestinal transplant. The starting material was unstimulated CD4+ T cells sorted from spleen or lymph node cells, obtained before transplant.

The nucleotide sequence reads TGTGCCAGCTCACCAAGGGAAGGGCGGACCGGGGAGCTGTTTTTT. This codes for CASSPREGRTGELFF. The chain is made from TRBV18 and TRBJ2-2, with the D gene call left open. CDR1 and CDR2 (KGHSH, LQKENI) derive from the germline V gene. Relative to germline, V is 2 bases shorter and J is 5 bases shorter, with 12 bases between their ends. The CDR3 goes from the cysteine to the phenylalanine over 15 residues. Only CDR3 DNA is held: 45 bases, read in frame from base 1.